One T cell receptor (beta chain) is described in this entry. What this receptor recognizes is not known. No base-level quality is on record; no much larger clone is a single base apart. Genomic DNA was isolated from the sorted cells so that the TCRbeta CDR3 region could be sequenced. The immunoSEQ Assay was used to sequence the TCRbeta CDR3 regions. Imported from immuneACCESS, the table was reduced by TCRdb to in-frame sequences with V and J called. These copies leave out some clones; in studies compared against another copy, an unresolved V gene accounts for under half, and the cause of the remainder is not known. For this sample there are approximately 57,000 clones; over 75% appear just once. The top ten clonotypes cover approximately 12% of the sample. The trial excluded patients who had a history of autoimmune disease or were on systemic immunosuppression. In every dose cohort, peripheral blood was drawn for TCR sequencing at baseline, cycle 4 day 1, and cycle 7 day 1. The samples were drawn from a first-in-human, open-label, multicenter phase I dose-escalation trial of ivuxolimab. Adults with locally advanced or metastatic melanoma, renal cell carcinoma, hepatocellular carcinoma or head and neck squamous cell carcinoma were enrolled in the trial. Before TCR sequencing, CD4+ T cells and CD8+ T cells were sorted from peripheral blood as separate populations.

CDR3 length: 15 amino acids, cysteine to phenylalanine. The read is trimmed to its CDR3 DNA, 45 bases read in frame from base 1. CDR1 and CDR2 were assigned from the germline V gene as SGHRS and YFSETQ. At the junction V is shortened by 0 bases and J by 2 bases, with 12 bases in between. This record belongs to a study of OX40 agonist ivuxolimab in advanced cancers. Describing the broader study: Ivuxolimab was a fully human IgG2 agonistic monoclonal antibody targeting the costimulatory receptor OX40 (CD134). Intravenous ivuxolimab was administered to patients every 2 weeks at six dose levels: 0.01, 0.1, 0.3, 1.5, 3 and 10 mg/kg. Of the roughly 50 dose-escalation patients, hepatocellular carcinoma was present in approximately 20, melanoma in some 15, renal cell carcinoma in 9 and head and neck cancer in 9. In the dose-escalation cohort, around 80% of patients were male, and the mean age was roughly 60 years with a range of roughly 20 to 80. Prior anti-PD-1, anti-PD-L1 or anti-CTLA-4 therapy was permitted, and checkpoint inhibitors had been received by about 36% of dose-escalation patients. Partial responses occurred in three dose-escalation patients: two with cutaneous melanoma and one with hepatocellular carcinoma. Peripheral TCRbeta sequencing was intended to test whether TCR sequence diversity was altered and clonal T-cell expansion was caused by ivuxolimab. The paper reports the monotherapy dose-escalation portion (N ≈ 52 patients) of the phase I ivuxolimab trial. What the research found in general, with its limitations: Low levels of normalized T-cell clonal expansion were also shown by some nonresponding patients. After ivuxolimab, expanded clones were on average more numerous among CD8+ T cells than among CD4+ T cells. In the 0.1-3.0 mg/kg groups, partial responders had among the lowest normalized peripheral clonal expansion, particularly in CD8+ T cells. The antigen specificity of the clonally expanded peripheral T cells was not determined. Clonal expansion of both CD4+ and CD8+ blood T cells was observed from baseline to week 6 at doses 0.1 to 3.0 mg/kg.

Sequencing was performed on CD4+ or CD8+ T cells sorted from blood, taken in a trial of the OX40 agonist ivuxolimab. The receptor was isolated from an adult with an advanced solid tumor such as melanoma, head and neck, liver or kidney cancer. This receptor chain uses TRBV5-1 and TRBJ2-7, with TRBD1 perhaps the D gene, on 6 matching bases. The CDR3 protein is CASSLETGTTYEQYF. The DNA sequence follows: TGCGCCAGCAGCTTGGAAACAGGGACAACCTACGAGCAGTACTTC. Joined to the reference TRBV5-1 and TRBJ2-7 proteins, this CDR3 gives the full variable domain: KAGVTQTPRYLIKTRGQQVTLSCSPISGHRSVSWYQQTPGQGLQFLFEYFSETQRNKGNFPGRFSGRQFSNSRSEMNVSTLELGDSALYLCASSLETGTTYEQYFGPGTRLTVT.